The rows below give T cell receptor beta chains drawn from one sample of a study of blood T cell repertoires in COVID-19. Using immunoSEQ multiplex PCR, the repertoire was profiled, and TCRdb retains in-frame clones only, with some absent. The table includes about 350,000 clones, 88% detected once. The specimen was PBMCs or T cells enriched from blood (not recorded which). These receptors came from a woman younger than 45 who had been exposed to COVID-19. The CDR3 runs from the conserved cysteine through the conserved F or W. D genes are given only for firm matches. Size tells how often a clone was seen (once, few, many) or the class of an expanded clone, and some rows leave it out.

TRBJ2-3 TRBV5-1 TRBD2 - CASSLQSSGRGYSTDTQYF TGCGCCAGCAGCCTCCAGTCTAGCGGGAGGGGCTATAGCACAGATACGCAGTATTTT
TRBJ2-7 TRBV12-3/TRBV12-4 TRBD1 - CASRTTGYEQYF TGTGCCAGCAGAACGACAGGGTACGAGCAGTACTTC
TRBJ2-3 TRBV6-4 - - CASSDHQVGSDTQYF TGTGCCAGCAGTGACCACCAGGTGGGCTCAGATACGCAGTATTTT
TRBJ1-1 TRBV5-1 TRBD1 - CASSLAGQGSGGTEAFF TGCGCCAGCAGCTTGGCCGGTCAGGGGTCAGGGGGGACTGAAGCTTTCTTT
TRBJ2-3 TRBV18 TRBD2 - CASSPGEAGTTDTQYF TGTGCCAGCTCACCAGGTGAAGCGGGGACCACAGATACGCAGTATTTT
TRBJ2-1 TRBV13 - - CASSLGASASYNEQFF TGTGCCAGCAGCTTAGGGGCTAGCGCGTCCTACAATGAGCAGTTCTTC
TRBJ2-7 TRBV14 - - CASSQGELWGFREQYF TGTGCCAGCAGCCAAGGGGAGCTATGGGGTTTCCGCGAGCAGTACTTC
TRBJ1-2 TRBV27 - - CASRPDTYYGYTF TGTGCCAGCAGGCCAGACACTTACTATGGCTACACCTTC
TRBJ2-7 TRBV3-1/TRBV3-2 - once CASSQGPARGEQYF TGTGCCAGCAGCCAAGGTCCCGCCAGGGGCGAGCAGTACTTC
TRBJ1-5 TRBV28 TRBD1 - CASSSTGRGDQPQHF TGTGCCAGCAGTTCGACAGGGCGGGGTGATCAGCCCCAGCATTTT
TRBJ1-5 TRBV13 - - CASSRNQPQHF TGTGCCAGCAGCCGTAATCAGCCCCAGCATTTT
TRBJ2-7 TRBV18 - - CASSPLGQSYEQYF TGTGCCAGCTCACCACTCGGACAGAGCTACGAGCAGTACTTC
TRBJ1-2 TRBV5-6 - - CASSLSGNGYTF TGTGCCAGCAGCTTGTCGGGAAATGGCTACACCTTC
TRBJ1-1 TRBV5-1 TRBD1 few CASSLLDRDGEAFF TGCGCCAGCAGCTTGCTCGACAGGGACGGTGAAGCTTTCTTT
TRBJ1-4 TRBV30 - - CAWSWQTEKLFF TGTGCCTGGAGTTGGCAAACTGAAAAACTGTTTTTT
TRBJ1-2 TRBV9 - - CASSIDANYGYTF TGTGCCAGCAGTATAGATGCTAACTATGGCTACACCTTC
TRBJ2-5 TRBV6-2/TRBV6-3 - - CASSTYRAGQETQYF TGTGCCAGCAGCACCTACAGGGCAGGTCAAGAGACCCAGTACTTC
TRBJ2-6 TRBV15 - - CATSSQRAGANVLTF TGTGCCACCAGCAGTCAGAGGGCAGGGGCCAACGTCCTGACTTTC
TRBJ2-7 TRBV3-1/TRBV3-2 TRBD1 - CASRRDRGLFYEQYF TGTGCCAGCAGACGGGACAGGGGGTTATTCTACGAGCAGTACTTC
TRBJ2-5 TRBV5-1 - - CASSLGPNPYRETQYF TGCGCCAGCAGCCTTGGACCCAATCCCTACAGGGAGACCCAGTACTTC
TRBJ2-4 TRBV24-1 - - CATSDTTVRGTNIQYF TGTGCCACCAGTGACACTACCGTGCGCGGAACAAACATTCAGTACTTC
TRBJ1-2 TRBV27 TRBD1 - CASSPRTGNGYTF TGTGCCAGCAGTCCCCGGACAGGGAACGGCTACACCTTC
TRBJ1-5 TRBV19 TRBD1 - CASSMDRDRQPQHF TGTGCCAGTAGTATGGACAGGGACCGCCAGCCCCAGCATTTT
TRBJ2-1 TRBV19 - - CASRRANNEQFF TGTGCCAGTAGGAGAGCCAACAATGAGCAGTTCTTC
TRBJ1-3 TRBV18 - few CASSLNRPGHGNTIYF TGTGCCAGCTCCCTCAACCGTCCCGGACATGGAAACACCATATATTTT
TRBJ1-2 TRBV9 - many CASSVGTGSDGYTF TGTGCCAGCAGCGTAGGTACCGGGAGTGATGGCTACACCTTC
TRBJ2-7 TRBV5-1 TRBD1 - CASSWGTGRKQYF TGCGCCAGCAGCTGGGGGACAGGCCGAAAGCAGTACTTC
TRBJ2-1 TRBV7-9 TRBD1 - CASSLGQGRVDEQFF TGTGCCAGCAGCCTTGGACAGGGGAGGGTCGATGAGCAGTTCTTC
TRBJ1-2 TRBV3-1/TRBV3-2 - - CASSLSGTTYGYTF TGTGCCAGCAGCCTTTCCGGGACAACCTATGGCTACACCTTC
TRBJ2-5 TRBV19 - - CASSIGGSQRETQYF TGTGCCAGTAGTATTGGAGGTAGCCAGAGAGAGACCCAGTACTTC
TRBJ2-1 TRBV13 TRBD2 few CASSTETSGNYNEQFF TGTGCCAGCAGTACCGAGACTAGCGGGAATTACAATGAGCAGTTCTTC
TRBJ2-1 TRBV7-3 - - CASSSPGSSYNEQFF TGTGCCAGCAGCTCCCCCGGGAGCTCCTACAATGAGCAGTTCTTC
TRBJ1-2 TRBV2 - - CASSEGGLTGVYTF TGTGCCAGCAGTGAGGGGGGGTTGACGGGCGTCTACACCTTC
TRBJ2-7 TRBV11-3 - once CASSPTASSSYEQYF TGTGCCAGCAGTCCGACAGCATCAAGCTCCTACGAGCAGTACTTC
TRBJ1-6 TRBV3-1/TRBV3-2 - - CASSPGQHNSPLHF TGTGCCAGCAGCCCGGGACAACATAATTCACCCCTCCACTTT
TRBJ2-7 TRBV2 - - CASRGTYDLYYEQYF TGTGCCAGTCGGGGTACTTACGACCTCTATTACGAGCAGTACTTC
TRBJ1-5 TRBV24-1 TRBD1 - CATDRGPGQPQHF TGTGCCACCGACAGGGGGCCCGGGCAGCCCCAGCATTTT
TRBJ1-2 TRBV24-1 - once CATSDSVFNYGYTF TGTGCCACCAGTGATTCGGTTTTTAACTATGGCTACACCTTC
TRBJ2-1 TRBV10-3 TRBD2 - CAIRDHSGTYNEQFF TGTGCCATCAGGGACCACAGCGGGACCTACAATGAGCAGTTCTTC
TRBJ2-5 TRBV9 TRBD2 few CASSTQAKREGQETQYF TGTGCCAGCAGCACCCAAGCGAAGCGGGAGGGCCAAGAGACCCAGTACTTC
TRBJ2-7 TRBV19 TRBD2 - CASSIPSGSYEQYF TGTGCCAGTAGTATACCCAGCGGGAGTTACGAGCAGTACTTC
TRBJ1-3 TRBV7-6 - - CASSQEQGQGTIYF TGTGCCAGCAGCCAAGAACAGGGACAAGGCACCATATATTTT
TRBJ2-2 TRBV29-1 TRBD1 - CSANPNRGDTGELFF TGCAGCGCCAACCCCAACAGGGGGGACACCGGGGAGCTGTTTTTT
TRBJ2-3 TRBV18 - - CASSPPTDTQYF TGTGCCAGCTCTCCCCCGACAGATACGCAGTATTTT
TRBJ1-2 TRBV28 - - CATTPGKNYGYTF TGTGCCACCACCCCAGGGAAGAACTATGGCTACACCTTC
TRBJ2-1 TRBV3-1/TRBV3-2 TRBD2 - CASSLLSSGSNEQFF TGTGCCAGCAGCCTTTTGTCTAGCGGGAGCAATGAGCAGTTCTTC
TRBJ2-3 TRBV10-3 TRBD2 once CAIRIPLAGRTDTQYF TGTGCCATCCGCATCCCCCTAGCGGGCCGCACAGATACGCAGTATTTT
TRBJ2-3 TRBV14 - - CASSQDLRDTDTQYF TGTGCCAGCAGCCAAGATTTGAGGGACACAGATACGCAGTATTTT
TRBJ2-1 TRBV5-5 TRBD2 - CASSLTGLGPYNEQFF TGTGCCAGCAGCTTGACCGGACTAGGGCCTTACAATGAGCAGTTCTTC
TRBJ1-5 TRBV7-9 TRBD1 - CASSFTGVSGNQPQHF TGTGCCAGCAGCTTTACAGGGGTTTCGGGCAATCAGCCCCAGCATTTT
TRBJ2-1 TRBV28 - - CASIPPLAASVGEQFF TGTGCCAGCATCCCACCTTTAGCGGCTAGCGTGGGTGAGCAGTTCTTC
TRBJ2-3 TRBV5-6 TRBD2 - CASSLVASGYTDTQYF TGTGCCAGCAGCTTGGTCGCTAGCGGATACACAGATACGCAGTATTTT
TRBJ1-2 TRBV5-1 - - CASSSHSSNYTF TGCGCCAGCAGCTCCCACTCCTCAAACTACACCTTC